A single sample gave rise to the 5 T cell receptor beta chains below, sequenced in a study of cytomegalovirus exposure and HLA in healthy donors. Some clones are missing from TCRdb's copy, which holds only in-frame ones; the method was immunoSEQ multiplex PCR. This sample has under 200,000 clones, with about 90% found just once. The material sequenced was PBMCs. The source is a woman aged 18-29 years in good health and CMV-seropositive.

J is TRBJ1-5 and V is TRBV7-2; 7 bases agree with TRBD1. Germline V CDR1 and CDR2: SGHTA, FQGNSA. The CDR3 loop spans 15 amino acids. The trim removed 5 bases at V and 1 base at J, leaving 5 bases unmatched. The CDR3 is CASSLGQDSNQPQHF. The CDR3 region has the DNA TGTGCCAGCAGCCTCGGACAGGACAGCAATCAGCCCCAGCATTTT. Using reference TRBV7-2 and TRBJ1-5 for the parts outside the CDR3, the full variable domain is GAGVSQSPSNKVTEKGKDVELRCDPISGHTALYWYRQSLGQGLEFLIYFQGNSAPDKSGLPSDRFSAERTGGSVSTLTIQRTQQEDSAVYLCASSLGQDSNQPQHFGDGTRLSIL.

The chain carries TRBV5-4 and TRBJ2-1; 12 nucleotides agree with TRBD2. J was trimmed by 6 bases and V by 4 bases; bases with no gene match: 8. Per germline, CDR1 SGHNT and CDR2 YYREEE (reference sequence). This CDR3 is built from 16 residues. The CDR3 protein is CASSAGTSGLLNEQFF. The CDR3 coding sequence is TGTGCCAGCAGCGCGGGGACTAGCGGGCTGCTCAATGAGCAGTTCTTC.

The chain links TRBV6-1 to TRBJ2-7; 10 bases agree with TRBD1. The J segment lost 0 bases and the V segment lost 4 bases, leaving 3 bases of the junction unmatched. Germline CDR1 MNHNS, CDR2 SASEGT. The CDR3 spans 15 residues. For the CDR3, the DNA is TGTGCCAGCAGTGGGGGACAGGGGAGCTCCTACGAGCAGTACTTC. Translated, it gives CASSGGQGSSYEQYF.

This chain uses TRBV28 with TRBJ2-3; a weak D match, TRBD1 (6 bases). Germline lookup yields CDR1 MDHEN and CDR2 SYDVKM. V was clipped by 3 bases and J by 8 bases, with 21 bases between them. The CDR3 is 16 amino acids. The chain's CDR3 is CASSLVPLIPQGTQYF. Written as DNA, the CDR3 is TGTGCCAGCAGTTTGGTCCCGCTCATCCCACAGGGTACGCAGTATTTT.

This clone was seen only once. The rearrangement links TRBV7-9 to TRBJ2-3; D uncertain. V dropped 1 base and J dropped 0 bases, with 11 bases sitting between them. Per the germline V gene, CDR1 is SEHNR and CDR2 is FQNEAQ (reference sequence). CDR3 length equals 16 residues. CDR3 sequence reads: CASSLDKTVSTDTQYF. DNA for the CDR3: TGTGCCAGCAGCTTAGATAAAACAGTGAGCACAGATACGCAGTATTTT.